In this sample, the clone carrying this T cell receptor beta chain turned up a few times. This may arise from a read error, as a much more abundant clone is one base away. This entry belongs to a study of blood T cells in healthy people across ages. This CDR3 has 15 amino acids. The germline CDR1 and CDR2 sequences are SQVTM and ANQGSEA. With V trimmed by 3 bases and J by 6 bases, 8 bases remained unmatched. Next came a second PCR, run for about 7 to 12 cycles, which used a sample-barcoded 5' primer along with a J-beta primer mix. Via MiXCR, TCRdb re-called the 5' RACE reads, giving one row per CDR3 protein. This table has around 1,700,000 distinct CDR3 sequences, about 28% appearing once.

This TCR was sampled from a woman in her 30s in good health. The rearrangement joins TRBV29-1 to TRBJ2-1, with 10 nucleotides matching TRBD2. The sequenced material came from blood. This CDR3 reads CSVERRAGGLNEQFF. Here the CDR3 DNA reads TGCAGCGTTGAGAGACGAGCGGGGGGGCTCAATGAGCAGTTCTTC.